A selection of T cell receptor beta chains follows, all from one sample in a study of CXCR3-negative and CXCR3-positive naive CD8 T cells. TCRdb re-called the 5' RACE reads and gives one entry per CDR3 protein, without DNA. The sample has tens of thousands of distinct CDR3 sequences. Sequencing was done on a sample of naive CXCR3- CD8+ T cells from blood. These receptors originate from a human donor in good health. Some clones in this sample may be carry-over from other donors' samples. Each CDR3 is given with its conserved first and last residue. Some rows have no size entry. The others give once, few or many, or a class for an expanded clone.

TRBV7-6	medium-sized	TRBJ2-1	CASSPAGGRFPLHTHNEQFF
TRBV7-9	medium-sized	TRBJ2-1	CASSLLEGNEQFF
TRBV20-1	NA	TRBJ2-7	CSARFEGYEQYF
TRBV4-3	NA	TRBJ2-1	CASSHLGDTYNEQFF
TRBV15	NA	TRBJ1-1	CATSRGVPNTEAFF
TRBV12-3/TRBV12-4	NA	TRBJ1-5	CASSPQGSNQPQHF
TRBV12-3/TRBV12-4	NA	TRBJ2-1	CASSFLGNLYNEQFF
TRBV7-6	NA	TRBJ2-2	CASSLEFPNTGELFF
TRBV5-5	NA	TRBJ1-1	CASSLPMHAEAFF
TRBV4-1	NA	TRBJ1-2	CASGSRVDYGYTF
TRBV15	NA	TRBJ1-1	CATSRDDRDMNTEAFF
TRBV29-1	NA	TRBJ2-7	CSVSGRSYEQYF
TRBV28	NA	TRBJ2-7	CASSPRGGDEQYF
TRBV5-6	NA	TRBJ1-5	CASSLGTGRQPQHF
TRBV28	NA	TRBJ1-5	CASSFASGGQLNQPQHF
TRBV25-1	NA	TRBJ2-3	CASSEIQGLGTDTQYF
TRBV27	NA	TRBJ2-1	CASSMTAPYNEQFF
TRBV7-9	NA	TRBJ2-1	CASSPRTSGGAIEQFF
TRBV6-5	NA	TRBJ2-3	CASSPPGTFTDTQYF
TRBV7-2	NA	TRBJ2-1	CASSLGLTSYNEQFF
TRBV29-1	NA	TRBJ2-1	CSTPPGPGPNNEQFF
TRBV28	NA	TRBJ2-3	CASSPLSGGTDTQYF
TRBV2	NA	TRBJ2-2	CASRFETDRANTGELFF
TRBV7-2	NA	TRBJ2-3	CASSPWTSGYTDTQYF
TRBV4-3	NA	TRBJ2-7	CASSQYRAYEQYF
TRBV10-3	NA	TRBJ2-1	CAISDRERGHEQFF
TRBV6-2/TRBV6-3	NA	TRBJ2-1	CASSPQDAGNEQFF
TRBV27	NA	TRBJ2-7	CASSLRGRAYEQYF
TRBV6-4	NA	TRBJ2-6	CASSEGAGANVLTF
TRBV6-6	NA	TRBJ2-2	CASRPLPITNTGELFF
TRBV28	NA	TRBJ2-1	CASSLLPDGAPNEQFF
TRBV20-1	NA	TRBJ1-5	CSANDRFNQPQHF
TRBV5-4	NA	TRBJ2-7	CASSEGRSRYLSYEQYF
TRBV5-1	NA	TRBJ2-3	CASSLDQAGTDTQYF
TRBV15	medium-sized	TRBJ2-5	CATSRGLAGETQYF
TRBV19	NA	TRBJ1-2	CASSIGTANYGYTF
TRBV7-2	NA	TRBJ2-3	CASSLSSGYTDTQYF
TRBV28	NA	TRBJ2-1	CASSSPRGEGPTYNEQFF
TRBV4-3	NA	TRBJ2-2	CASSQDVQRGVNTGELFF
TRBV6-4	NA	TRBJ2-3	CASSRGATDTQYF
TRBV10-2	NA	TRBJ2-3	CASSEGLAATDTQYF
TRBV29-1	NA	TRBJ1-4	CSVETSTDGEKLFF
TRBV12-3/TRBV12-4	medium-sized	TRBJ2-4	CAISTTGLIQYF
TRBV5-1	NA	TRBJ2-7	CASRQGLPSYEQYF
TRBV5-4	NA	TRBJ2-2	CASSPVAGELFF
TRBV5-1	NA	TRBJ1-1	CASSLGRGAEAFF
TRBV29-1	NA	TRBJ2-7	CSVGMNRGEQYF
TRBV29-1	NA	TRBJ2-7	CSVTQGVPRDEQYF
TRBV20-1	NA	TRBJ2-1	CSARDPLFDEQFF
TRBV7-9	NA	TRBJ2-7	CASSLGREQYF
TRBV7-3	NA	TRBJ2-5	CASSLTGTSGRGGETQYF
TRBV2	NA	TRBJ1-2	CASSPRGQDGYTF
TRBV7-2	NA	TRBJ2-3	CASSLDLLLGTDTQYF
TRBV7-9	NA	TRBJ1-2	CASSPGTETGGYTF
TRBV7-9	NA	TRBJ2-1	CASSTTGTRDYNEQFF
TRBV12-3/TRBV12-4	NA	TRBJ2-5	CASSFTVYKDQETQYF
TRBV7-7	NA	TRBJ2-7	CASSERETYEQYF
TRBV21-1	NA	TRBJ2-7	CASSKARMAYEQYF
TRBV7-6	NA	TRBJ2-1	CASRISGSLFGEQFF